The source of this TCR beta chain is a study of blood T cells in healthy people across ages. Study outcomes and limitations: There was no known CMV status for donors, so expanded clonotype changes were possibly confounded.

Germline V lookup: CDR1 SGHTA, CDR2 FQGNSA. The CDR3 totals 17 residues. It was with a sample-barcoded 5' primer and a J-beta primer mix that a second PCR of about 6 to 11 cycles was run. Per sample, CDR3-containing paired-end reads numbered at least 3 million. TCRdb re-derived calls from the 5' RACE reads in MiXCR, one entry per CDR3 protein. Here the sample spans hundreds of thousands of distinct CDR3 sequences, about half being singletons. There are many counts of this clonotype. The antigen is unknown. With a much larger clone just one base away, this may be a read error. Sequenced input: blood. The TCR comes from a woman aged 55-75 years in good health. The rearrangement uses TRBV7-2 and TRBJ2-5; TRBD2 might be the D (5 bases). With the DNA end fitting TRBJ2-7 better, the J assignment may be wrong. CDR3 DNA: TGTGCCAGCAGCTTAACCCAGAGACGAGCCCCCGGAGGCGAGCAGTACTTC. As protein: CASSLTQRRAPGGEQYF.